Following are 22 T cell receptor beta chains from one sample sequenced in a study of CD8 T cells in ankylosing spondylitis. TCRdb recomputed calls from the 5' RACE reads with MiXCR, one row per CDR3 protein. Of a few hundred thousand distinct CDR3 sequences in the sample, over 15% are singletons; the top ten hold approximately 33%. Material: blood, either unsorted or a sorted T cell fraction (not recorded which). These receptor sequences come from a male donor with ankylosing spondylitis or in good health (not recorded which).

This clonotype was recorded at least ten times. This rearrangement joins TRBV20-1 to TRBJ2-1; 11 bases align to TRBD2. This CDR3 has 16 amino acids. In germline, CDR1 is DFQATT, CDR2 SNEGSKA (reference sequence). V lost 3 bases and J lost 6; bases outside the gene matches: 10. The CDR3 nucleotides are TGCAGTGCTAGGTCTCTAACTAGCGGGAGAGTCAATGAGCAGTTCTTC. Translating it yields CSARSLTSGRVNEQFF.

The V gene is TRBV18, the J gene TRBJ2-1, with D unclear. V gave up 6 bases and J gave up 3 bases, with 15 bases separating them. The germline V gene encodes CDR1 KGHSH and CDR2 LQKENI. The CDR3 sequence is 15 residues long. The CDR3: CASSYPLVIYNEQFF. The CDR3 DNA is TGTGCCAGCTCCTATCCCCTGGTTATCTACAATGAGCAGTTCTTC.

The chain recombines TRBV5-1 with TRBJ2-1, with TRBD2 identical over 9 bases. Germline lookup yields CDR1 SGHRS and CDR2 YFSETQ. Germline trimming cut 0 bases from V and 7 bases from J; bases unmatched to any gene: 5. The length of the CDR3 is 15 residues. CDR3 sequence (DNA): TGCGCCAGCAGCTTGGTTAGCGGGAGATTAAATGAGCAGTTCTTC. Amino acid sequence: CASSLVSGRLNEQFF.

This sequence joins TRBV12-5 and TRBJ2-1; D not resolved. The CDR3 length is 13 residues. In germline, CDR1 is LGHNT, CDR2 FRNRAP. The V and J ends lost 1 base and 2 bases respectively, with 3 bases between them. The CDR3 reads CASGLGTYNEQFF. The DNA of the CDR3 is TGTGCTAGTGGTTTGGGAACCTACAATGAGCAGTTCTTC.

The rearrangement uses TRBV4-3 and TRBJ1-3; D is unresolved. The CDR3 contains 17 residues. In germline, CDR1 is LGHNA, CDR2 YSLEER. V lost 0 bases and J 0 bases, leaving 12 bases between the germline ends. The CDR3 is CASSQDRLLHSGNTIYF. The CDR3 DNA sequence: TGCGCCAGCAGCCAAGATCGCCTCCTACACTCTGGAAACACCATATATTTT.

The rearrangement uses TRBV29-1 and TRBJ2-2, with D perhaps TRBD1 (6 bases). CDR1 and CDR2 (germline): SQVTM, ANQGSEA. With 3 bases removed from V and 6 bases from J, the gap between germline ends came to 8 bases. The CDR3 length is 12 residues. The CDR3 bases are TGCAGCGTTGACAGGGGCCCCGGGGAGCTGTTTTTT. Its protein is CSVDRGPGELFF.

This clonotype was counted only a few times. The J gene is TRBJ2-7, the V gene TRBV20-1; tentatively, D is TRBD1 or TRBD2 (5 bases each). Germline V lookup: CDR1 DFQATT, CDR2 SNEGSKA (reference sequence). CDR3 length: 12 residues. Trimming cost V 6 bases and J 3 bases, with 12 bases left between them. This CDR3 is CSARDPLYEQYF. The CDR3 DNA reads as TGCAGTGCAAGGGACCCCCTCTACGAGCAGTACTTC.

This clonotype was detected ten times or more. The chain uses TRBV12-3 or TRBV12-4 and TRBJ2-1, with 10 bases fitting TRBD2. With V trimmed by 1 base and J by 2 bases, 2 bases remained unmatched. This CDR3 spans 16 amino acids. CDR3: CASSLGAGGAYNEQFF. CDR3 bases: TGTGCCAGCAGTTTAGGAGCGGGGGGGGCCTACAATGAGCAGTTCTTC.

The chain carries TRBV29-1 and TRBJ2-2, with 8 bases lining up with TRBD2. V shed 6 bases, J shed 3 bases, and the junction held 6 bases outside the gene matches. The CDR3 sequence is 14 residues long. Per germline, CDR1 SQVTM and CDR2 ANQGSEA. This CDR3 reads CSVPGTRDTGELFF. As DNA, the CDR3 is TGCAGCGTCCCTGGGACTAGGGACACCGGGGAGCTGTTTTTT.

The rearrangement uses TRBV29-1 and TRBJ2-1; D gene unclear. The V gene lost 8 bases and the J gene lost 10 bases, with 24 bases spanning the gap. The V gene's germline CDR1 is SQVTM and CDR2 ANQGSEA. This CDR3 has 14 residues. The CDR3 DNA is TGCAGCTATAGTCGTGGGCGTTTAGATGGGGAGCAGTTCTTC. This translates into CSYSRGRLDGEQFF.

The rearrangement uses TRBV9 and TRBJ2-1; D remains unclear. This CDR3 comprises 13 residues. Trimming shortened V by 2 bases and J by 6 bases, and 9 bases separated the two germline ends. Germline V lookup: CDR1 SGDLS, CDR2 YYNGEE. The CDR3 region is CASSVISSNEQFF. The CDR3 DNA follows: TGTGCCAGCAGCGTTATCTCTTCCAATGAGCAGTTCTTC.

This clonotype was seen a handful of times. The V and J genes are TRBV5-6 and TRBJ2-1; D uncertain. Trimming left V 2 bases short and J 3 bases short, with 21 bases between. Germline V gene lookup returns CDR1 SGHDT and CDR2 YYEEEE. The CDR3 has 18 amino acids. Here the CDR3 reads CASSFEPAGVSYYNEQFF. CDR3 DNA: TGTGCCAGCAGCTTCGAACCCGCCGGAGTATCATACTACAATGAGCAGTTCTTC.

The V call is TRBV12-3 or TRBV12-4, the J call TRBJ1-5; D is uncertain. The V gene lost 6 bases and the J gene lost 10 bases, with 13 bases spanning the gap. This CDR3 spans 12 amino acids. The CDR3 coding sequence is TGTGCCAGCAGGGGCGCATCTGATCCCCAGCATTTT. Protein product: CASRGASDPQHF.

This clonotype showed up just a few times. The chain carries TRBV16 and TRBJ2-7; possible D gene TRBD1, 7 bases. CDR3 length: 13 residues. The germline V and J ends were trimmed by 0 bases and 12 bases, with 15 bases remaining between them. Germline values: CDR1 KGHSY, CDR2 FQNENV. This CDR3 reads CASSQSTGEDRYF. CDR3 bases: TGTGCCAGCAGCCAATCAACAGGGGAGGACCGGTACTTC.

The chain is built from TRBV20-1 and TRBJ2-7; 12 positions agree with TRBD2. The germline V gene encodes CDR1 DFQATT and CDR2 SNEGSKA (reference sequence). The length of the CDR3 is 17 residues. The J segment lost 4 bases and the V segment lost 3 bases, leaving 13 bases of the junction unmatched. The CDR3 sequence: CSARGLAGGPVGYEQYF. CDR3 nucleotides: TGCAGTGCTAGGGGCCTAGCGGGAGGGCCCGTGGGATACGAGCAGTACTTC.

At least ten counts were recorded for this clonotype. The chain employs TRBV7-3 and TRBJ2-1; 8 bases line up with TRBD2. V lost 2 bases and J lost 2; bases outside the gene matches: 14. Germline V CDR1 and CDR2: SGHTA, FQGTGA. The CDR3 covers 19 residues. CDR3 amino acids: CASSLVGRAPDIAYNEQFF. In DNA form, the CDR3 reads TGTGCCAGCAGCTTAGTCGGGAGGGCTCCCGATATTGCCTACAATGAGCAGTTCTTC.

The rearrangement links TRBV11-2 to TRBJ2-1; 13 nucleotides match TRBD2. Germline V lookup: CDR1 SGHAT, CDR2 FQNNGV. After removal of 1 base from V and 4 bases from J, the junction contained 7 bases not matched to a gene. The CDR3 sequence is 18 residues long. The CDR3 loop reads CASSLGGLAGAMYNEQFF. The CDR3 DNA reads as TGTGCCAGCAGCTTAGGAGGACTAGCGGGAGCCATGTACAATGAGCAGTTCTTC.

CDR3 nucleotides: TGTGCCAGCTCACCGGGATGGGAGGTCCATGAGCAGTTCTTC. Its translation is CASSPGWEVHEQFF. J is TRBJ2-1 and V is TRBV18; tentatively, D is TRBD2 (6 bases). Germline CDR1 is KGHSH and CDR2 is LQKENI. The CDR3 contains 14 residues. V was clipped by 3 bases and J by 8 bases, with 14 bases between them.

This clonotype was observed many times. The chain is built from TRBV4-1 and TRBJ2-1; TRBD2 matches at 7 bases. Looked up from germline, CDR1 is MGHRA and CDR2 is YSYEKL. The CDR3 consists of 18 residues. V gave up 1 base and J gave up 2 bases; unmatched junction bases: 11. The CDR3 reads CASSQAPLAGDAYNEQFF. The CDR3 DNA is TGCGCCAGCAGCCAAGCCCCTCTCGCGGGAGATGCCTACAATGAGCAGTTCTTC.

The chain has TRBV5-6 and TRBJ2-1; 12 bases map to TRBD2. After removal of 0 bases from V and 1 base from J, the junction contained 8 bases not matched to a gene. The CDR3 is 19 residues long. Germline CDR1 and CDR2: SGHDT and YYEEEE. CDR3 nucleotides: TGTGCCAGCAGCTTGGCAGTGGCTAGCGGGAGGGGTTCCTACAATGAGCAGTTCTTC. It specifies CASSLAVASGRGSYNEQFF.

This clonotype has more than one count but fewer than ten. A read error may produce the germline difference seen at one junction end. The chain recombines TRBV12-3 or TRBV12-4 with TRBJ2-1; possible D gene TRBD1, 6 bases. The CDR3 covers 12 residues. Written as DNA, the CDR3 is TGTGCCAGCAGTTTGGGGGCCAATGCGCAGTTCTTC. The encoded protein is CASSLGANAQFF.

V is TRBV2 and J is TRBJ2-3, with D possibly matching TRBD1 (5 bases). V gave up 3 bases and J gave up 1 base, with 20 bases separating them. The germline V gene encodes CDR1 SNHLY and CDR2 FYNNEI. The CDR3 contains 18 residues. The CDR3 region has the DNA TGTGCCAGCAGTGACAGGGCGGAGCCCCTGACGCGCACAGATACGCAGTATTTT. Translation gives CASSDRAEPLTRTDTQYF.